This TCR beta chain stems from a study of shared clonotypes between healthy human individuals. Deep level was the assay's run setting. Sequencing was performed with immunoSEQ multiplex PCR; in TCRdb, only in-frame clones are kept and a portion is missing. In the table there are some 380,000 clones, about 96% of which are singletons. A remark on this clone: Its antigen is as yet unknown.

Study conclusions and caveats: Richness estimates generally favored naive over memory subsets.

V dropped 5 bases and J dropped 2; count of bases not matched to a gene: 1. The CDR3 sequence is 13 residues long. Germline CDR1 reads GTSNPN; CDR2 reads SVGIG (reference sequence). The clonotype comes from a man aged 30 to 39 in good health. This chain uses TRBV30 with TRBJ2-7; 12 bases are a match to TRBD2. Source material: memory CD8+ T cells sorted from blood. This sample's subset: CD45RO+ cells pooled with CCR7-negative TemRA cells. CDR3 region: CAWASGRAYEQYF. In DNA, the CDR3 is TGTGCCTGGGCTAGCGGGAGGGCCTACGAGCAGTACTTC.